The subject of this entry is one T cell receptor beta chain. V gave up 3 bases and J gave up 4 bases, with 14 bases separating them. The germline V gene has CDR1 SGHKS and CDR2 YYEKEE (reference sequence). There are 15 residues in the CDR3. The data were produced by immunoSEQ multiplex PCR, yet TCRdb's version contains in-frame clones alone and is incomplete. The sample shows tens of thousands of clones, approximately 91% of them seen only once. This sample is part of a study of T cell changes during pregnancy in multiple sclerosis. The sequencing used peripheral blood, collected in the first trimester of pregnancy. The sequence came from a female donor with multiple sclerosis, enrolled in a pregnancy study. The rearrangement joins TRBV5-5 to TRBJ1-5; D is perhaps TRBD1 (6 bases). The CDR3: CASSSVTGSNQPQHF. For the CDR3, the DNA is TGTGCCAGCAGCTCTGTCACAGGGTCAAATCAGCCCCAGCATTTT.